The 26 T cell receptor beta chains presented below share a single source sample, sequenced in a study of T cells after yellow fever vaccination. TCRdb independently ran MiXCR on the 5' RACE reads; one entry per CDR3 protein. The sample gives some 220,000 distinct CDR3 sequences, about 3% of which show up once; about 3.3% is in the top ten. The source was CD4+ T cells sorted from PBMCs, collected 10 days after the yellow fever booster vaccination. The receptor source for this set is a man aged 18 to 29 who received the YFV17D yellow fever vaccine.

A few counts support this clonotype. The V and J genes are TRBV5-1 and TRBJ2-2, with 10 bases matching TRBD2. Germline assignment: CDR1 SGHRS and CDR2 YFSETQ. This CDR3 contains 16 residues. Trimming took 3 bases from V and 1 from J; bases not matched to a gene: 3. Written as DNA, the CDR3 is TGCGCCAGCAGCTCTAGCGGGGGCTTGAACACCGGGGAGCTGTTTTTT. It translates to CASSSSGGLNTGELFF.

This clonotype was seen many times. The chain couples TRBV12-3 or TRBV12-4 to TRBJ2-1; D unresolved. Trimming stripped 5 bases from V and 1 base from J, with 6 bases between. The CDR3 has 13 residues. CDR3 bases: TGTGCCAGCAGTGACTTATCCTACAATGAGCAGTTCTTC. As protein: CASSDLSYNEQFF.

The table lists this clonotype with many counts. The chain couples TRBV7-2 to TRBJ2-1; D might be TRBD2 (5 bases). V lost 0 bases and J 13 bases, leaving 7 bases between the germline ends. The CDR3 is made up of 11 amino acids. The germline V gene has CDR1 SGHTA and CDR2 FQGNSA. The CDR3 coding sequence is TGTGCCAGCAGCTTAGCAGCGGCTCAGTTCTTC. It yields the protein CASSLAAAQFF. Filled out from reference TRBV7-2 and TRBJ2-1, the complete variable domain reads GAGVSQSPSNKVTEKGKDVELRCDPISGHTALYWYRQSLGQGLEFLIYFQGNSAPDKSGLPSDRFSAERTGGSVSTLTIQRTQQEDSAVYLCASSLAAAQFFGPGTRLTVL.

The table lists this clonotype with many counts. CDR3 nucleotide sequence: TGTGCCATCAGGGGGGGGGACACTGAAGCTTTCTTT. The encoded protein is CAIRGGDTEAFF. This rearrangement joins TRBV10-3 to TRBJ1-1, with D maybe TRBD1 (5 bases). V shed 6 bases and J shed 3 bases, with 8 bases lying between them. CDR1 and CDR2 (germline): ENHRY, SYGVKD. CDR3 length equals 12 residues.

This clonotype was counted ten times or more. The genes are TRBV10-3 and TRBJ2-2; no clear D gene. This CDR3 has 14 residues. CDR1 and CDR2 from the germline V gene are ENHRY and SYGVKD. Trimming shortened V by 2 bases and J by 5 bases, and 9 bases separated the two germline ends. The CDR3 loop reads CAISETPLTGELFF. CDR3 coding DNA: TGTGCCATCAGTGAGACCCCCTTAACCGGGGAGCTGTTTTTT.

This clonotype was observed a handful of times. The V call is TRBV7-9, the J call TRBJ1-2; tentatively, D is TRBD1 (6 bases). CDR1 and CDR2 from the germline V gene are SEHNR and FQNEAQ (reference sequence). The germline V and J ends were trimmed by 8 bases and 3 bases, with 16 bases remaining between them. CDR3 size: 14 residues. CDR3 loop: CASGRGQADYGYTF. The CDR3 region has the DNA TGTGCCAGCGGTCGGGGACAAGCCGACTATGGCTACACCTTC.

CDR3 sequence reads: CASSFSLGDTEGAQYF. CDR3 in DNA: TGTGCCAGCAGCTTTTCTCTAGGGGACACCGAAGGGGCCCAGTACTTC. J is TRBJ2-5 and V is TRBV7-2; the D gene is possibly TRBD1 (6 bases). V was pared by 3 bases and J by 9 bases, with 23 bases between. Germline assignment: CDR1 SGHTA and CDR2 FQGNSA. This CDR3 is 16 amino acids long.

This clonotype has just a few counts. The chain links TRBV28 to TRBJ2-7, with D perhaps matching TRBD1 (6 bases). Trimming left V 5 bases short and J 5 bases short, with 13 bases between. The CDR3 runs to 13 residues. In germline, CDR1 is MDHEN, CDR2 SYDVKM. The CDR3: CASSLQGFHEQYV. The CDR3 DNA reads TGTGCCAGCAGTCTACAGGGTTTCCACGAGCAGTACGTC.

This clonotype has ten or more counts. J is TRBJ2-3 and V is TRBV7-9, with 11 bases lining up with TRBD2. Per germline, CDR1 SEHNR and CDR2 FQNEAQ (reference sequence). Trimming cost V 8 bases and J 0 bases; bases outside gene matches: 7. CDR3 length: 16 residues. The CDR3 is CASHKGLAASTDTQYF. CDR3 DNA: TGTGCCAGCCACAAGGGACTAGCGGCTAGCACAGATACGCAGTATTTT.

This clonotype was observed at least ten times. The V and J genes are TRBV14 and TRBJ2-7; D ambiguous. The CDR3 has 13 residues. Germline V gene sequence: CDR1 SGHDN, CDR2 FVKESK. V lost 1 base, J lost 8 bases, and 12 bases lay in between. DNA of the CDR3: TGTGCCAGCAGCCAAGCGAGGCTGACTCAGCAGTACGTC. Amino acid sequence: CASSQARLTQQYV.

The chain couples TRBV9 to TRBJ2-3, with 9 bases fitting TRBD2. CDR1 and CDR2 from the germline V gene are SGDLS and YYNGEE. The CDR3 has 15 amino acids. Losses at the gene ends were 2 bases for V and 6 bases for J; bases not matched to a gene: 7. The CDR3 sequence: CASSVAGGLADTQYF. The DNA for the CDR3 is TGTGCCAGCAGCGTGGCGGGGGGGCTGGCCGATACGCAGTATTTT.

The sample holds many counts of this clonotype. The chain is built from TRBV7-8 and TRBJ2-7, with 10 bases aligning to TRBD1. Losses at the gene ends were 5 bases for V and 3 bases for J; bases not matched to a gene: 10. The CDR3 is 16 residues long. Germline V gene lookup returns CDR1 SGHVS and CDR2 FQNEAQ. In nucleotides, the CDR3 is TGTGCCAGCAGCCCACCGCTAAGGACAGGGGGCTACGAGCAGTACTTC. Encoded protein: CASSPPLRTGGYEQYF. Drawing the rest from reference TRBV7-8 and TRBJ2-7, the complete variable domain is GAGVSQSPRYKVAKRGQDVALRCDPISGHVSLFWYQQALGQGPEFLTYFQNEAQLDKSGLPSDRFFAERPEGSVSTLKIQRTQQEDSAVYLCASSPPLRTGGYEQYFGPGTRLTVT.

This clonotype was counted ten times or more. A read error may produce the germline difference seen at one junction end. The chain carries TRBV4-3 and TRBJ1-1, with 7 nucleotides matching TRBD1. This CDR3 comprises 13 residues. Germline V CDR1 and CDR2: LGHNA, YSLEER. The CDR3 region is CASSQDRDTEAFF. The CDR3 coding sequence is TGTGCCAGCAGCCAAGACAGGGACACTGAAGCTTTCTTT.

This chain connects TRBV5-1 to TRBJ1-1, with 7 bases matching TRBD1. The CDR3 spans 14 residues. CDR1 and CDR2 from the germline V gene are SGHRS and YFSETQ. The ends lost 3 bases at V and 6 bases at J; junction bases unmatched: 8. CDR3 region: CASSSHPDRSEAFF. CDR3 nucleotide sequence: TGCGCCAGCAGCTCACACCCGGACAGGTCTGAAGCTTTCTTT.

The rearrangement joins TRBV5-1 to TRBJ1-2; 7 bases map to TRBD1. Germline CDR1 and CDR2: SGHRS and YFSETQ. The CDR3 sequence is 16 residues long. Germline trimming cut 5 bases from V and 0 bases from J; bases unmatched to any gene: 10. For the CDR3, the DNA is TGCGCCAGCAGTCCGGGCCAGGGGGGCCCTAACTATGGCTACACCTTC. Its protein is CASSPGQGGPNYGYTF. The full variable domain, its missing parts supplied by reference TRBV5-1 and TRBJ1-2, is KAGVTQTPRYLIKTRGQQVTLSCSPISGHRSVSWYQQTPGQGLQFLFEYFSETQRNKGNFPGRFSGRQFSNSRSEMNVSTLELGDSALYLCASSPGQGGPNYGYTFGSGTRLTVV.

CDR3 residues: CASSSTGSGGYTF. CDR3 bases: TGTGCCAGCAGCTCGACAGGGTCCGGTGGCTACACCTTC. This chain joins TRBV7-3 and TRBJ1-2, with 7 bases identical to TRBD1. This CDR3 region has 13 residues. Germline V gene data show CDR1 as SGHTA and CDR2 as FQGTGA. The V gene end was trimmed by 4 bases and the J gene end by 7 bases; junction bases not matched to a gene: 6.

There are many counts of this clonotype. The genes are TRBV5-4 and TRBJ2-7; D not resolved. This CDR3 has 14 amino acids. V gave up 3 bases and J gave up 3 bases, with 13 bases separating them. Germline-derived CDR1 and CDR2 are SGHNT and YYREEE (reference sequence). The CDR3 nucleotides read TGTGCCAGCAGCTCGATAGCTCCTAACTACGAGCAGTACTTC. Protein: CASSSIAPNYEQYF.

This rearrangement joins TRBV20-1 to TRBJ2-1; 14 nucleotides agree with TRBD2. The CDR3 loop spans 16 amino acids. Germline CDR1 reads DFQATT; CDR2 reads SNEGSKA (reference sequence). Trimming removed 3 bases from V and 1 base from J; junction bases left unmatched: 2. This CDR3 reads CSASGTSGGSYNEQFF. The CDR3 coding sequence is TGCAGTGCTAGCGGGACTAGCGGGGGTTCCTACAATGAGCAGTTCTTC.

This clonotype was counted many times. The chain employs TRBV6-2 or TRBV6-3 and TRBJ2-4; no definite D call. Deletions cut 7 bases from V and 5 bases from J, with 9 bases between. Germline V CDR1 and CDR2: MNHEY, SVGEGT. The CDR3 runs 12 residues. CDR3 residues: CASKGYENIQYF. CDR3 DNA: TGTGCCAGCAAGGGATATGAAAACATTCAGTACTTC.

This clonotype was counted at least ten times. The chain uses TRBV4-3 and TRBJ2-1, with 9 bases fitting TRBD2. The length of the CDR3 is 16 residues. Germline assignment: CDR1 LGHNA and CDR2 YSLEER. With V trimmed by 1 base and J by 2 bases, 3 bases remained unmatched. CDR3 bases: TGCGCCAGCAGCCAAGGACTAGCGGAACCCTACAATGAGCAGTTCTTC. Encoded protein: CASSQGLAEPYNEQFF.

This clonotype was observed a few times. The chain joins TRBV7-2 to TRBJ1-2; D remains unclear. Germline CDR1 reads SGHTA; CDR2 reads FQGNSA. Trimming removed 0 bases at V and 0 bases at J, with 11 bases between. The CDR3 loop spans 16 amino acids. Here the CDR3 reads CASSLAATRANYGYTF. CDR3 nucleotide sequence: TGTGCCAGCAGCTTAGCAGCGACTCGAGCTAACTATGGCTACACCTTC.

At least ten counts were recorded for this clonotype. This chain connects TRBV4-1 to TRBJ2-7; the D is unclear. Germline values: CDR1 MGHRA, CDR2 YSYEKL. V lost 3 bases and J lost 3, with 12 bases in between. The CDR3 is 14 residues long. The CDR3 DNA follows: TGCGCCAGCAGCCACGGTACGGAAGACTACGAGCAGTACTTC. Protein sequence: CASSHGTEDYEQYF.

This clonotype appeared many times. The CDR3 sequence: CASRLAGATSYEQYV. The CDR3 DNA is TGTGCCAGCAGGTTAGCGGGCGCCACCTCCTACGAGCAGTACGTC. The chain links TRBV6-2 or TRBV6-3 to TRBJ2-7; 7 bases are shared with TRBD2. V was clipped by 6 bases and J by 0 bases; unmatched bases: 8. The V gene's germline CDR1 is MNHEY and CDR2 SVGEGT. This CDR3 is 15 amino acids long.

This clonotype was seen a few times. The chain has TRBV19 and TRBJ1-1; D is unresolved. The CDR3 has 16 amino acids. V lost 8 bases to trimming and J lost 1 base, with 20 bases between them. Germline V gives CDR1 LNHDA, CDR2 SQIVND (reference sequence). CDR3 amino acids: CASCLVASGENTEAFF. The CDR3 nucleotides are TGTGCCAGTTGCCTCGTCGCCAGCGGTGAGAACACTGAAGCTTTCTTT.

V is TRBV6-5 and J is TRBJ1-6, with a weak D call TRBD1 (6 bases). V was shortened by 8 bases and J by 7 bases, with 15 bases between the two germline ends. The CDR3 spans 14 residues. Germline CDR1 and CDR2: MNHEY and SVGAGI. The CDR3 DNA sequence: TGTGCCAGCGGCCTACAGACAGGCAATTCACCCCTCCACTTT. Its translation: CASGLQTGNSPLHF.

This clonotype was counted between two and nine times. This CDR3 is CASKNRISTDTQYF. The CDR3 DNA follows: TGTGCCAGCAAAAACAGAATTAGCACAGATACGCAGTATTTT. V is TRBV3-1 and J is TRBJ2-3; D call uncertain. With 7 bases removed from V and 0 bases from J, the gap between germline ends came to 11 bases. There are 14 residues in the CDR3. In germline, CDR1 is LGHDT, CDR2 YNNKEL (reference sequence).